Below, 18 T cell receptor beta chains from the same sample are listed, as sequenced in a study of post-analysis software for immune sequencing data. General study findings and limits: Patients showed TRBV5-6, TRBV5-1 and TRBV20-1 among a handful of TRBV segments more frequent than in controls.

TCR beta libraries were prepared from cDNA with unique molecular identifiers. MiXCR, run by TCRdb on the PCR reads, gives a single entry per CDR3 protein. The table lists about 460,000 distinct CDR3 sequences, under 55% of them singletons, with over 10% in the top ten. The antigens for these receptors are not known. Material: blood. The receptors shown here come from a girl aged 10 to 17 with multiple sclerosis.

In this sample, this clonotype turned up once. J is TRBJ2-7 and V is TRBV6-1; D tentatively reads TRBD1 or TRBD2 (5 bases each). Germline V CDR1 and CDR2: MNHNS, SASEGT. The V and J ends lost 7 bases and 1 base respectively, with 17 bases between them. The CDR3 totals 15 residues. DNA for the CDR3: TGTGCCAGCACCAAAGGGGACCTTACGTCCTACGAGCAGTACTTC. This translates into CASTKGDLTSYEQYF.

The chain recombines TRBV24-1 with TRBJ2-7, with D hard to call. Trimming took off 3 bases at V and 3 bases at J, with 5 bases between the two ends. CDR3 length: 12 residues. The germline gives CDR1 KGHDR, CDR2 SFDVKD. The CDR3 spells CATSDHGYEQYF. The CDR3 DNA reads TGTGCCACCAGTGATCACGGCTACGAGCAGTACTTC.

In its sample, this clonotype was seen a few times. The J gene is TRBJ1-2, the V gene TRBV20-1, with D possibly being TRBD1 (6 bases). Germline V gene lookup returns CDR1 DFQATT and CDR2 SNEGSKA (reference sequence). Trimming removed 3 bases at V and 3 bases at J, with 14 bases between. The CDR3 has 14 amino acids. The CDR3 coding sequence is TGCAGTGCTAGGTCCGGGGGCGCTGACTATGGCTACACCTTC. Translated, it gives CSARSGGADYGYTF.

This clonotype appeared a few times. The rearrangement links TRBV18 to TRBJ1-5, with D perhaps TRBD1 (6 bases). The CDR3 contains 13 residues. Germline-derived CDR1 and CDR2 are KGHSH and LQKENI. Trimming left V 3 bases short and J 7 bases short, with 10 bases between. DNA for the CDR3: TGTGCCAGCTCACCCCCACAGGGCCAGCCCCAGCATTTT. It is translated as CASSPPQGQPQHF.

This clonotype came up a few times. V gene TRBV20-1 combines with J gene TRBJ2-7; no clear D gene. There are 13 residues in the CDR3. From germline, CDR1 is DFQATT and CDR2 SNEGSKA (reference sequence). Trimming pared 3 bases from V and 0 bases from J, leaving 9 bases between. CDR3 sequence (DNA): TGCAGTGCTAGCGTGGGATACTCCTACGAGCAGTACTTC. Its translation is CSASVGYSYEQYF.

The chain recombines TRBV12-3 or TRBV12-4 with TRBJ1-5, with D hard to call. The V gene lost 1 base and the J gene lost 0 bases, with 16 bases spanning the gap. The CDR3 totals 18 residues. CDR3 amino acids: CASSLGGGLAYSNQPQHF. CDR3 nucleotide sequence: TGTGCCAGCAGTTTAGGTGGAGGGTTGGCGTATAGCAATCAGCCCCAGCATTTT.

The chain uses TRBV4-2 and TRBJ2-7; TRBD2 matches at 9 bases. This CDR3 comprises 15 residues. Unmatched junction bases numbered 5, after V lost 3 bases and J lost 2 bases. Germline assignment: CDR1 LGHNA and CDR2 YNFKEQ. The CDR3 nucleotides are TGTGCCAGCAGCCATCGGCGGGAGGGTGCCTACGAGCAGTACTTC. This translates into CASSHRREGAYEQYF.

The chain is built from TRBV7-9 and TRBJ2-1, with D perhaps assigned TRBD1 or TRBD2 (6 bases each). Germline V CDR1 and CDR2: SEHNR, FQNEAQ (reference sequence). The CDR3 runs to 18 residues. Trimming took 5 bases from V and 2 from J, leaving 22 bases between them. As DNA, the CDR3 is TGTGCCAGCAGCCAGGTGGGGGGCGCGGTGAGAACCTACAATGAGCAGTTCTTC. It specifies CASSQVGGAVRTYNEQFF.

This clonotype was recorded a few times. The rearrangement links TRBV5-1 to TRBJ2-3, with 7 bases fitting TRBD2. Germline V gives CDR1 SGHRS, CDR2 YFSETQ. The CDR3 has 16 amino acids. Trimming at V came to 1 base and at J to 0 bases, leaving 5 bases not matched to a gene. The CDR3 reads CASSLREEPSTDTQYF. In nucleotides, the CDR3 is TGCGCCAGCAGCTTGCGGGAGGAGCCTAGCACAGATACGCAGTATTTT. Based on the CDR3 plus reference TRBV5-1 and TRBJ2-3, the full variable domain is KAGVTQTPRYLIKTRGQQVTLSCSPISGHRSVSWYQQTPGQGLQFLFEYFSETQRNKGNFPGRFSGRQFSNSRSEMNVSTLELGDSALYLCASSLREEPSTDTQYFGPGTRLTVL.

The chain has TRBV11-2 and TRBJ2-1, with TRBD2 matching over 11 bases. The CDR3 spans 13 residues. V was clipped by 4 bases and J by 11 bases; unmatched bases: 4. CDR1 is SGHAT and CDR2 is FQNNGV in the germline V gene. The CDR3 DNA sequence: TGTGCCAGCAGCTCGACTAGCGGGAAGAAGCAGTTCTTC. Residues: CASSSTSGKKQFF.

The gene calls are TRBV30 and TRBJ2-7; TRBD2 agrees at 7 bases. This CDR3 is built from 10 residues. Germline V CDR1 and CDR2: GTSNPN, SVGIG (reference sequence). CDR3 bases: TGTGCGGGAGGGGAAGGCGAGCAGTACTTC. As protein: CAGGEGEQYF.

The table lists this clonotype with many counts. The V call is TRBV12-3 or TRBV12-4, the J call TRBJ1-1; 7 nucleotides align to TRBD1. V lost 6 bases and J lost 0; bases outside the gene matches: 4. This CDR3 has 14 residues. CDR3 DNA sequence: TGTGCCAGCAGCCCGGGACAGTTGAACACTGAAGCTTTCTTT. It yields the protein CASSPGQLNTEAFF.

The chain employs TRBV12-3 or TRBV12-4 and TRBJ2-1, with TRBD1 identical over 7 bases. V dropped 5 bases and J dropped 10; count of bases not matched to a gene: 8. This CDR3 is built from 13 residues. In DNA, the CDR3 is TGTGCCAGCAGTACCTTTGACAGGGCCGAGCAGTTCTTC. It yields the protein CASSTFDRAEQFF.

The V and J genes are TRBV7-2 and TRBJ2-7, with 8 bases aligning to TRBD2. The end of the DNA is better explained by TRBJ2-5, so the J call may be wrong. The germline V gene encodes CDR1 SGHTA and CDR2 FQGNSA. The CDR3 covers 17 residues. CDR3 bases: TGTGCCAGCAGTGATCTTAGCGGGATCACCTTCCAAGAGACCCAGTACTTC. This gives the protein CASSDLSGITFQETQYF.

The J gene is TRBJ2-5, the V gene TRBV25-1; 7 nucleotides line up with TRBD2. Germline assignment: CDR1 MGHDK and CDR2 SYGVNS. The CDR3 spans 17 residues. V trimming: 2 bases; J trimming: 5 bases; junction bases outside the gene matches: 14. CDR3 sequence (DNA): TGTGCCAGCAGTGAAGCTGAGGGTGCGGGAGAGGAGGAGACCCAGTACTTC. Translated, it gives CASSEAEGAGEEETQYF.

On this clonotype itself: A read error is possible here, since a much larger clone lies one base away. The chain uses TRBV29-1 and TRBJ2-1, with D maybe TRBD2 (6 bases). The V and J ends lost 3 bases and 4 bases respectively, with 19 bases between them. The CDR3 has 16 residues. CDR1 is SQVTM, CDR2 ANQGSEA, per germline. Here the CDR3 reads CSVEGGATVAYNEQFF. Written as DNA, the CDR3 is TGCAGCGTTGAGGGCGGGGCAACCGTAGCTTACAATGAGCAGTTCTTC.

This clonotype was counted between two and nine times. V gene TRBV18 combines with J gene TRBJ2-7, with 9 bases matching TRBD1. This CDR3 comprises 14 residues. CDR1 is KGHSH, CDR2 LQKENI, per germline. V was clipped by 10 bases and J by 2 bases; unmatched bases: 9. In DNA, the CDR3 is TGTGCCACCGTCGCGGACAGGGGTACCTACGAGCAGTACTTC. Its translation is CATVADRGTYEQYF.

A few counts support this clonotype. The chain uses TRBV4-1 and TRBJ1-5; 7 bases align to TRBD1. CDR1 is MGHRA, CDR2 YSYEKL, per germline. V lost 2 bases, J lost 3 bases, and 4 bases stayed unmatched. The CDR3 consists of 15 residues. The CDR3 DNA reads TGCGCCAGCAGCCAACAACAGGGGAACAATCAGCCCCAGCATTTT. Amino acid sequence: CASSQQQGNNQPQHF.